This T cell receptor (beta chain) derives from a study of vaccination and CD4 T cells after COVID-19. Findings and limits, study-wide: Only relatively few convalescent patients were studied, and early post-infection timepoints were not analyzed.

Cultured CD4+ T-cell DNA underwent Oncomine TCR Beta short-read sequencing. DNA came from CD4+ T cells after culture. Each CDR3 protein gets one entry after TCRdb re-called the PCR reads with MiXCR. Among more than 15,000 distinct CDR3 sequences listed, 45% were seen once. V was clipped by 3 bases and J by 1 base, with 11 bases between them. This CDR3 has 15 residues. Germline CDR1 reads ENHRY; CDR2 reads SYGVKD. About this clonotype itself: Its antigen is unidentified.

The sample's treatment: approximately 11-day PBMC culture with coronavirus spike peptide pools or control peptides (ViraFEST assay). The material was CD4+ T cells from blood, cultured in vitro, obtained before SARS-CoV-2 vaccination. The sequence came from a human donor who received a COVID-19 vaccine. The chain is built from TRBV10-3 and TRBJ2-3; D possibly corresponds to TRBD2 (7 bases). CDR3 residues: CAISDRGGGTDTQYF. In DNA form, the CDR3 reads TGTGCCATCAGTGATAGGGGGGGGGGCACAGATACGCAGTATTTT.